The entry below gives a single T cell receptor (beta chain) sequence along with its context. The sample belongs to a study of blood T cell repertoires in COVID-19. Study summary: The United States, Italy and Spain were the sources of the acute and convalescent COVID-19 samples. From T cells, B-cell-depleted T cells, or PBMCs came the material, which was cDNA or gDNA.

In the original workflow: Estimation of nucleated cell counts relied on the amplification of reference gene primers. Clones were read by immunoSEQ multiplex PCR, and TCRdb kept only the in-frame ones, dropping some. From that table come the V and J calls and clone size; the DNA was used to work out D and trimming. The table shows about 73,000 clones, with roughly 80% occurring only once. J gave up 2 bases and V 7 bases, and 8 bases lay outside the gene matches. Germline values: CDR1 MNHEY, CDR2 SMNVEV (reference sequence). CDR3 length equals 17 residues. The sequence was obtained from a man between 65 and 85 years old with COVID-19, enrolled during active disease. The gene calls are TRBV27 and TRBJ2-1; TRBD2 agrees at 13 bases. Sequenced material: peripheral blood. The CDR3 region has the DNA TGTGCCAGCACCTTAGGACTAGCGGGAGCCCCCTACAATGAGCAGTTCTTC. Translating it yields CASTLGLAGAPYNEQFF.